This T cell receptor (beta chain) was retrieved from a study of blood T cell repertoires in COVID-19. On the study more broadly: T cells, B-cell-depleted T cells, or PBMCs supplied cDNA or gDNA.

Two negative PCRs, clearance, or symptom resolution characterized the recovered Cohort 3 donors. The CDR3 runs to 16 residues. Per the germline V gene, CDR1 is SGHRS and CDR2 is YFSETQ. Trimming removed 1 base from V and 11 bases from J; junction bases left unmatched: 17. As handled by the study authors: Estimates of nucleated cell counts were drawn from the amplification of reference gene primers. Only in-frame clones appear in the TCRdb table, and some are missing; sequencing was by immunoSEQ multiplex PCR. That table gives V, J and clone size, and the DNA gave D and trimming. This table has fewer than 300,000 clones, 75% to 95% appearing once.

The TCR was taken from a woman in her twenties or thirties who had recovered from COVID-19. The sequenced material came from PBMCs or T cells enriched from blood (not recorded which). The rearrangement joins TRBV5-1 to TRBJ2-7; 8 bases fit TRBD2. CDR3 DNA: TGCGCCAGCAGCTTGAGGCGGCCACCAGGAGCGGGAGAGGAGTACTTC. Translating it yields CASSLRRPPGAGEEYF.